This section outlines one T cell receptor (beta chain) sequence together with its context. Antigen unknown. TCRbeta library preparation incorporated unique molecular identifiers. Each CDR3 protein gets one entry after TCRdb re-called the PCR reads with MiXCR. Among about 300,000 distinct CDR3 sequences listed, 7.5% to 9% were seen once. V was cut by 2 bases and J by 6 bases, with 8 bases left in between. CDR3 size: 12 residues. Germline V gene data show CDR1 as GTSNPN and CDR2 as SVGIG (reference sequence). The source of the sample is a study of T-cell reconstitution after alpha-beta-depleted transplantation in children. Whole-study findings and limits: TCRbeta diversity was high at day 60 in some patients (a result of surviving recipient T cells and thymic progenitors). T-cell numbers and diversity, one year after transplant, stemmed largely from T cells that were newly produced. Reportedly, roughly two months post-transplant, alpha-beta T cells arose from several hundred expanded graft clones.

The V gene is TRBV30, the J gene TRBJ2-4, with D hard to call. This TCR derives from a female patient aged 2-9 years who had a stem cell transplant for Fanconi anemia, so the T cells may come from the graft donor. The sequenced sample was peripheral blood, obtained 360 days after TCRalphabeta/CD19-depleted stem cell transplant. CDR3 sequence: CAWSTSGNIQYF. Here the CDR3 DNA reads TGTGCCTGGAGTACGTCTGGAAACATTCAGTACTTC.